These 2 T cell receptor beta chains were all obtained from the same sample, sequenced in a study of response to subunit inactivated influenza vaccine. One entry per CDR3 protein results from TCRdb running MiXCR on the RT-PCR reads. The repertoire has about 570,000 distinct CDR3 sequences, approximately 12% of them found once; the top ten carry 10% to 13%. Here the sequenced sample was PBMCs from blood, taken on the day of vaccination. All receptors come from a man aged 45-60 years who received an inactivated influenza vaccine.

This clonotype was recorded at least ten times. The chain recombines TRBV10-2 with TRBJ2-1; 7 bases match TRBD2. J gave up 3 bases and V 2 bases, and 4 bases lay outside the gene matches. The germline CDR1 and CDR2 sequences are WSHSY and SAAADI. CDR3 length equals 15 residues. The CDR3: CASSEVPGGYNEQFF. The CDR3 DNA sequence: TGCGCCAGCAGTGAGGTCCCGGGGGGCTACAATGAGCAGTTCTTC.

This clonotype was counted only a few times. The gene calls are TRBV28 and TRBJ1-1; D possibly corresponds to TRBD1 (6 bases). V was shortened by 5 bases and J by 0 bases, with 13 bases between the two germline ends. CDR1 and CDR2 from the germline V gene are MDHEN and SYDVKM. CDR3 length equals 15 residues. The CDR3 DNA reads TGTGCCAGCAGTCCCTCGGACAGAATGAACACTGAAGCTTTCTTT. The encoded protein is CASSPSDRMNTEAFF.